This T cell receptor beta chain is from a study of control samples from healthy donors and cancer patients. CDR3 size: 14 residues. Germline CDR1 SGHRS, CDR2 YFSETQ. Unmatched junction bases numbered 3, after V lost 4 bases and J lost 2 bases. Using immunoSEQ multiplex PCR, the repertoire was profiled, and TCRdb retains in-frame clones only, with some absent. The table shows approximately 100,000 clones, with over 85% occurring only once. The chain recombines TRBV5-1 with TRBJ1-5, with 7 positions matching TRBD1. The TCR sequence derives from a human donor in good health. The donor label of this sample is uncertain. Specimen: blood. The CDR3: CASSPGTGNQPQHF. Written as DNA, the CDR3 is TGCGCCAGCAGCCCTGGGACAGGCAATCAGCCCCAGCATTTT.